Described below is a single TCR beta chain sequence and its context. The source of the sample is a study of radiotherapy plus CTLA-4 blockade in lung cancer. For the study at large: Objective responses were observed in approximately 17% of patients, and disease control was achieved by 30% to 35%.

CDR3 length: 17 residues. Germline V CDR1 and CDR2: ENHRY, SYGVKD. The germline V and J ends were trimmed by 3 bases and 3 bases, with 21 bases remaining between them. This table comes from immunoSEQ multiplex PCR, and its TCRdb copy is limited to in-frame clones, with some not included. Of about 93,000 clones in the sample, roughly 88% were seen once. The V gene is TRBV10-3, the J gene TRBJ2-7; the D call may be TRBD1 or TRBD2 (6 bases each). Sequencing was performed on peripheral blood, taken from a patient treated with radiotherapy plus ipilimumab. The TCR was taken from a human donor with non-small cell lung cancer that progressed on radiotherapy plus ipilimumab. The CDR3 sequence: CAISDRRGSKGVYEQYF. The CDR3 nucleotides read TGTGCCATCAGTGATAGGAGGGGGAGTAAGGGGGTCTACGAGCAGTACTTC.